These 20 T cell receptor beta chains were all obtained from the same sample, sequenced in a study of blood T cells in healthy people across ages. A second PCR, run for roughly 6 to 11 cycles, used a sample-barcoded 5' primer plus a J-beta primer mix. Using its own MiXCR run on the 5' RACE reads, TCRdb lists one record per CDR3 protein. The data hold fewer than 900,000 distinct CDR3 sequences, with roughly 50% observed a single time. Material for sequencing was blood. The receptors stem from a woman aged 60-75 years in good health.

This rearrangement joins TRBV20-1 to TRBJ1-6; D is ambiguous. The CDR3 totals 14 residues. Germline lookup yields CDR1 DFQATT and CDR2 SNEGSKA (reference sequence). V lost 0 bases to trimming and J lost 7 bases, with 10 bases between them. The CDR3 is CSARDAITNSPLHF. The CDR3 DNA sequence: TGCAGTGCTAGAGACGCGATTACCAATTCACCCCTCCACTTT.

The chain joins TRBV21-1 to TRBJ1-3; the table's D call of TRBD1 was not tested on the DNA. TRBV21-1 represents a pseudogene. The CDR3 consists of 17 residues. CDR3 nucleotides: TGTGCCAGCAGCAAAGGGCGACAGGGGAGCTCTGGAAACACCATATATTTT. Translating it yields CASSKGRQGSSGNTIYF.

The V gene is TRBV7-9, the J gene TRBJ2-1; D might be TRBD1 (6 bases). This CDR3 region has 15 residues. Germline CDR1 and CDR2: SEHNR and FQNEAQ (reference sequence). V shed 0 bases and J shed 6 bases, with 12 bases lying between them. The CDR3 nucleotides are TGTGCCAGCAGCTTAGCCTGGACAGAGTTCAATGAGCAGTTCTTC. Protein: CASSLAWTEFNEQFF.

CDR3 loop: CASSVDAYTEAFF. As DNA, the CDR3 is TGCGCCAGCAGCGTGGATGCGTACACTGAAGCTTTCTTT. V is TRBV5-1 and J is TRBJ1-1; D remains ambiguous. This CDR3 is built from 13 residues. Germline-derived CDR1 and CDR2 are SGHRS and YFSETQ. Trimming took 4 bases from V and 3 from J, leaving 10 bases between them.

CDR3 loop: CASSPDLGDEKLFF. The CDR3 coding sequence is TGTGCCAGCAGCCCCGATCTTGGGGATGAAAAACTGTTTTTT. V and J are TRBV7-2 and TRBJ1-4; D call uncertain. The length of the CDR3 is 14 residues. Germline loops: CDR1 SGHTA, CDR2 FQGNSA. V lost 5 bases, J lost 6 bases, and 13 bases lay in between.

The rearrangement uses TRBV20-1 and TRBJ2-1; TRBD2 aligns across 8 bases. With 0 bases clipped from V and 0 bases from J, the junction kept 7 bases outside the gene matches. CDR1 is DFQATT and CDR2 is SNEGSKA in the germline V gene (reference sequence). This CDR3 region has 17 residues. The DNA for the CDR3 is TGCAGTGCTAGAGATCGGAACCGGGAGGGCTCCTACAATGAGCAGTTCTTC. Protein product: CSARDRNREGSYNEQFF.

This chain joins TRBV4-2 and TRBJ1-1; 8 bases map to TRBD1. Germline loops: CDR1 LGHNA, CDR2 YNFKEQ. CDR3 length: 15 residues. V lost 4 bases to trimming and J lost 2 bases; unmatched junction nucleotides: 6. In nucleotides, the CDR3 is TGTGCCAGCAGCCGTGGACAGGGAATAAACACTGAAGCTTTCTTT. This codes for CASSRGQGINTEAFF.

This clonotype was counted a few times. The J gene is TRBJ2-4, the V gene TRBV12-1; the table's D gene call, TRBD1, was not cross checked with the DNA. TRBV12-1 is termed a pseudogene. The CDR3 is 19 residues long. The CDR3 DNA is TGTGCCACCCCTACCACTGTAGCGAAATCAATTCTAGCCAAAAACATTCAGTACTTC. It yields the protein CATPTTVAKSILAKNIQYF.

Remarks on this clonotype: Because the CDR3 is missing its conserved closing phenylalanine or tryptophan, this is likely a read error. No DNA is shown, since the ends of the CDR3 on it are uncertain; the CDR3 is the one TCRdb lists. The chain is built from TRBV5-1 and TRBJ2-1; TRBD1 is the table's D call, not checked against the DNA. In germline, CDR1 is SGHRS, CDR2 YFSETQ. The CDR3 spans 15 residues, counting both ends. CDR3 region: CASSSRDPGYNEQCL.

The chain has TRBV27 and TRBJ2-3; 11 bases are shared with TRBD2. V lost 6 bases and J lost 6; bases outside the gene matches: 8. CDR1 MNHEY and CDR2 SMNVEV come from the germline V gene (reference sequence). The CDR3 is made up of 15 amino acids. This CDR3 reads CASSSTSGGFDTQYF. The CDR3 region has the DNA TGTGCCAGCAGCTCAACTAGCGGGGGATTTGATACGCAGTATTTT.

The chain is built from TRBV30 and TRBJ2-5; a weak D match, TRBD1 (6 bases). The J call may not be correct, given that the DNA end is closer to TRBJ2-4. CDR1 GTSNPN and CDR2 SVGIG come from the germline V gene (reference sequence). This CDR3 has 14 amino acids. The CDR3: CAWSTGTTQNIQYF. For the CDR3, the DNA is TGTGCCTGGAGTACCGGGACAACGCAAAACATTCAGTACTTC.

V gene TRBV5-1 combines with J gene TRBJ2-5, with 8 bases that match TRBD2. In germline, CDR1 is SGHRS, CDR2 YFSETQ. This CDR3 comprises 16 residues. After removal of 4 bases from V and 2 bases from J, the junction contained 10 bases not matched to a gene. The chain's CDR3 is CASSPGGRTIQETQYF. The CDR3 bases are TGCGCCAGCAGCCCGGGGGGGCGAACGATACAAGAGACCCAGTACTTC.

The chain recombines TRBV28 with TRBJ2-7; 11 bases fit TRBD2. CDR1 MDHEN and CDR2 SYDVKM come from the germline V gene. CDR3 length: 15 amino acids. V gave up 5 bases and J gave up 3 bases; unmatched junction bases: 6. The DNA for the CDR3 is TGTGCCAGCAGTCCCCACGGGACTAGCGGCTACGAGCAGTACTTC. Its translation: CASSPHGTSGYEQYF.

This chain joins TRBV5-1 and TRBJ2-7, with 9 bases fitting TRBD1. J lost 4 bases, V lost 2 bases, and 4 bases had no gene match. The CDR3 is 14 amino acids. Germline V gene lookup returns CDR1 SGHRS and CDR2 YFSETQ. In nucleotides, the CDR3 is TGCGCCAGCAGCTTTGCGGGACAGGGATACGAGCAGTACTTC. This translates into CASSFAGQGYEQYF.

The chain carries TRBV20-1 and TRBJ2-3; TRBD2 matches at 10 bases. CDR3 length equals 16 residues. The junction had 6 bases not matched to a gene; V was cut back by 0 bases and J by 3 bases. Germline CDR1 reads DFQATT; CDR2 reads SNEGSKA (reference sequence). The CDR3 nucleotides are TGCAGTGCTAGAGATCTTCCGGGACTAGCGACAGATACGCAGTATTTT. Amino acid sequence: CSARDLPGLATDTQYF.

The chain employs TRBV7-2 and TRBJ2-6; D call uncertain. V gave up 2 bases and J gave up 2 bases, with 7 bases separating them. There are 15 residues in the CDR3. Germline V gene sequence: CDR1 SGHTA, CDR2 FQGNSA. The chain's CDR3 is CASSLLGAGANVLTF. CDR3 sequence (DNA): TGTGCCAGCAGCTTACTGGGTGCTGGGGCCAACGTCCTGACTTTC.

As to this clonotype: The junction shows a germline mismatch at one end, possibly a read error. V is TRBV3-1 and J is TRBJ2-4; 13 nucleotides match TRBD2. The J call may be wrong; the DNA end is better matched by TRBJ2-7. The CDR3 is 17 residues long. From germline, CDR1 is LGHDT and CDR2 YNNKEL (reference sequence). The CDR3 DNA reads TGTGCCTGCAGCCAAGAACTAGCGGGAGGGCCTTCCTACGAGCAGTACTTC. This sequence encodes CACSQELAGGPSYEQYF.

This chain uses TRBV10-3 with TRBJ2-6; 10 positions agree with TRBD2. The length of the CDR3 is 18 residues. Germline V gene data show CDR1 as ENHRY and CDR2 as SYGVKD. In DNA, the CDR3 is TGTGTCACCACCAGATCCCAGCGGGAGGGGTCTGGGGCCAACGTCCTGACTTTC. The encoded protein is CVTTRSQREGSGANVLTF.

The chain joins TRBV7-2 to TRBJ2-1, with D perhaps TRBD2 (5 bases). The CDR3 sequence is 16 residues long. The germline gives CDR1 SGHTA, CDR2 FQGNSA. Trimming removed 1 base from V and 7 bases from J, with 17 bases in between. This chain's CDR3 is CASSLDAGTGGNEQFF. The CDR3 coding sequence is TGTGCCAGCAGCTTAGATGCCGGCACGGGCGGGAATGAGCAGTTCTTC.

The chain carries TRBV6-1 and TRBJ1-4; the D is unclear. V was cut by 8 bases and J by 4 bases, with 17 bases left in between. The CDR3 is made up of 15 amino acids. Germline CDR1 and CDR2: MNHNS and SASEGT. CDR3 sequence reads: CASPKWSPINEKLFF. The CDR3 bases are TGTGCCAGCCCAAAATGGAGTCCGATTAATGAAAAACTGTTTTTT.